This T cell receptor beta chain was profiled in a study of cytomegalovirus exposure and HLA in healthy donors. 13 Jbeta primers and 60 Vbeta primers were used for the PCR. This table comes from immunoSEQ multiplex PCR, and its TCRdb copy is limited to in-frame clones, with some not included. The sample yields about 120,000 clones, roughly 80% seen once. This receptor was identified in a woman younger than 45 in good health and CMV-seropositive. Sequencing was performed on PBMCs.

The CDR3 protein is CASTPTGVNSPLHF. The CDR3 coding sequence is TGTGCCAGTACCCCGACAGGGGTCAATTCACCCCTCCACTTT. This chain links TRBV19 with TRBJ1-6; 8 bases align to TRBD1. J lost 7 bases, V lost 7 bases, and 6 bases had no gene match. The CDR3 is 14 amino acids. Germline V gene data show CDR1 as LNHDA and CDR2 as SQIVND (reference sequence).